One sample yielded the 27 T cell receptor beta chains listed below, sequenced in a study of blood T cell repertoires in COVID-19 (dated by TCRdb to about 2020). The library came from the immunoSEQ multiplex PCR assay. TCRdb took this table from immuneACCESS and kept in-frame rearrangements with V and J called. Such tables lack part of the clones; where checked against another copy, unresolved V genes explain under half of the gap, and the rest is unexplained. In all, the sample holds around 270,000 clones, and 70% to 90% of those were seen once. The top ten hold about 2.5% of the sample. Sequenced sample: peripheral blood. These receptors were taken from a woman between 45 and 65 years old with acute or convalescent COVID-19.

The chain employs TRBV25-1 and TRBJ2-1, with 9 bases identical to TRBD1. The CDR3 is made up of 16 amino acids. After removal of 2 bases from V and 3 bases from J, the junction contained 5 bases not matched to a gene. Germline CDR1 is MGHDK and CDR2 is SYGVNS. DNA of the CDR3: TGTGCCAGCAGTGAACTCGGGACAGGGAACTACAATGAGCAGTTCTTC. It encodes CASSELGTGNYNEQFF.

This rearrangement joins TRBV5-6 to TRBJ1-4, with TRBD1 matching 7 bases. The CDR3 loop spans 17 amino acids. V was pared by 5 bases and J by 4 bases, with 14 bases of the junction left unmatched. Germline V gene sequence: CDR1 SGHDT, CDR2 YYEEEE. The CDR3 coding sequence is TGTGCCAGCAGTCACGGTGGGGGACAGCCGATTAATGAAAAACTGTTTTTT. Its translation: CASSHGGGQPINEKLFF.

In nucleotides, the CDR3 is TGTGCCAGCAGTCCTTCGACAGGAACTAATGAAAAACTGTTTTTT. The encoded protein is CASSPSTGTNEKLFF. The chain combines TRBV28 with TRBJ1-4, with a possible D match to TRBD1 (6 bases). Between the trimmed V and J ends, which lost 5 bases and 1 base, there was a span of 11 bases. The germline V gene encodes CDR1 MDHEN and CDR2 SYDVKM. There are 15 residues in the CDR3.

This rearrangement joins TRBV19 to TRBJ2-3; D gene ambiguous. This CDR3 spans 14 amino acids. Germline V gene data show CDR1 as LNHDA and CDR2 as SQIVND (reference sequence). Trimming removed 0 bases from V and 2 bases from J, with 6 bases in between. In DNA, the CDR3 is TGTGCCAGTAGTATAGAGAGAATCACAGATACGCAGTATTTT. It specifies CASSIERITDTQYF.

The chain is built from TRBV28 and TRBJ1-5; the match to TRBD1 covers 8 bases. Looked up from germline, CDR1 is MDHEN and CDR2 is SYDVKM. The CDR3 consists of 16 residues. Trimming removed 5 bases from V and 1 base from J; junction bases left unmatched: 7. The CDR3 nucleotides read TGTGCCAGCAGTGGGAATGACAGGGGAAGCAATCAGCCCCAGCATTTT. It encodes CASSGNDRGSNQPQHF.

This chain connects TRBV18 to TRBJ2-6, with 9 bases aligning to TRBD2. Germline values: CDR1 KGHSH, CDR2 LQKENI. V was clipped by 1 base and J by 3 bases; unmatched bases: 13. The CDR3 covers 20 residues. The CDR3 region is CASSPLLASGIAGGANVLTF. The CDR3 nucleotides are TGTGCCAGCTCACCACTTTTGGCTAGCGGGATTGCAGGTGGGGCCAACGTCCTGACTTTC.

The CDR3 DNA follows: TGTGCCAGCAGCCCATTTGGGCGGACTTCCTACAATGAGCAGTTCTTC. It is translated as CASSPFGRTSYNEQFF. J is TRBJ2-1 and V is TRBV11-2; possibly TRBD2 for D (5 bases). CDR1 and CDR2 (germline): SGHAT, FQNNGV. V lost 5 bases and J lost 1, with 15 bases in between. This CDR3 spans 16 amino acids.

This clone was detected once. This CDR3 reads CASSPLYTLVPNRVIDEQFF. CDR3 in DNA: TGTGCCAGCAGCCCCCTCTACACGTTGGTCCCTAACAGGGTAATCGATGAGCAGTTCTTC. V gene TRBV7-3 combines with J gene TRBJ2-1, with TRBD1 as a possible D gene (6 bases). The germline V and J ends were trimmed by 5 bases and 8 bases, with 34 bases remaining between them. This CDR3 has 20 residues. Germline-derived CDR1 and CDR2 are SGHTA and FQGTGA.

The chain carries TRBV27 and TRBJ1-5, with D perhaps matching TRBD1 (6 bases). Trimming stripped 3 bases from V and 2 bases from J, with 14 bases between. The germline CDR1 and CDR2 sequences are MNHEY and SMNVEV (reference sequence). This CDR3 comprises 16 residues. Here the CDR3 DNA reads TGTGCCAGCAGTTTGTGGGGGGGCTCGGGCAATCAGCCCCAGCATTTT. It is translated as CASSLWGGSGNQPQHF.

The chain combines TRBV14 with TRBJ2-7, with D perhaps TRBD1 (5 bases). Trimming removed 1 base from V and 6 bases from J, with 7 bases in between. Germline V CDR1 and CDR2: SGHDN, FVKESK. CDR3 length: 12 amino acids. The CDR3 bases are TGTGCCAGCAGCCAAGTAAGGGGCGAGCAGTACTTC. Protein sequence: CASSQVRGEQYF.

The chain couples TRBV7-9 to TRBJ2-3; D perhaps matches TRBD2 (6 bases). Looked up from germline, CDR1 is SEHNR and CDR2 is FQNEAQ (reference sequence). With 2 bases removed from V and 0 bases from J, the gap between germline ends came to 15 bases. The CDR3 loop spans 17 amino acids. The CDR3 coding sequence is TGTGCCAGCAGCTTAAGCGTTGCGGGGACTAGCACAGATACGCAGTATTTT. This codes for CASSLSVAGTSTDTQYF. The full variable domain, with the rest looked up from reference TRBV7-9 and TRBJ2-3, is DTGVSQNPRHKITKRGQNVTFRCDPISEHNRLYWYRQTLGQGPEFLTYFQNEAQLEKSRLLSDRFSAERPKGSFSTLEIQRTEQGDSAMYLCASSLSVAGTSTDTQYFGPGTRLTVL.

This rearrangement joins TRBV9 to TRBJ2-3; the D gene is possibly TRBD2 (5 bases). V was cut by 6 bases and J by 3 bases, with 11 bases left in between. The CDR3 extends over 13 amino acids. Per the germline V gene, CDR1 is SGDLS and CDR2 is YYNGEE. CDR3 sequence reads: CASTRDWTDTQYF. In DNA form, the CDR3 reads TGTGCCAGCACCCGGGATTGGACAGATACGCAGTATTTT.

The genes are TRBV4-3 and TRBJ2-1; 9 bases map to TRBD2. Germline assignment: CDR1 LGHNA and CDR2 YSLEER. This CDR3 has 19 residues. V dropped 0 bases and J dropped 4; count of bases not matched to a gene: 13. The CDR3 is CASSQDPSASGTPYNEQFF. The CDR3 bases are TGCGCCAGCAGCCAAGATCCGTCGGCTAGCGGGACCCCGTACAATGAGCAGTTCTTC.

The rearrangement joins TRBV7-8 to TRBJ2-1; 7 bases map to TRBD2. V was clipped by 6 bases and J by 2 bases; unmatched bases: 7. The CDR3 extends over 15 amino acids. Germline CDR1 is SGHVS and CDR2 is FQNEAQ. The DNA of the CDR3 is TGTGCCAGCAGGGGGGGGGAAGAACCCTACAATGAGCAGTTCTTC. Its translation: CASRGGEEPYNEQFF.

The V call is TRBV28, the J call TRBJ1-5; 11 bases fit TRBD1. CDR1 and CDR2 from the germline V gene are MDHEN and SYDVKM. The length of the CDR3 is 15 residues. With V trimmed by 6 bases and J by 3 bases, 4 bases remained unmatched. CDR3 loop: CASSWTGGYNQPQHF. In DNA, the CDR3 is TGTGCCAGCAGCTGGACAGGGGGCTACAATCAGCCCCAGCATTTT.

The chain has TRBV28 and TRBJ1-2, with 7 positions matching TRBD1. Germline trimming cut 8 bases from V and 2 bases from J; bases unmatched to any gene: 11. CDR1 and CDR2 from the germline V gene are MDHEN and SYDVKM. The CDR3 is 15 residues long. The DNA for the CDR3 is TGTGCCAGCTCAACTGGGGGACAGAAAAACTATGGCTACACCTTC. This gives the protein CASSTGGQKNYGYTF.

This clone was counted a single time. V usage is TRBV24-1 and J usage is TRBJ2-1; maybe TRBD2 (8 bases). This CDR3 is 19 amino acids long. Trimming removed 2 bases from V and 7 bases from J, with 26 bases in between. Germline loops: CDR1 KGHDR, CDR2 SFDVKD. Here the CDR3 reads CATSDSRGGQLSGTNEQFF. The DNA for the CDR3 is TGTGCCACCAGTGATTCTCGGGGGGGACAGCTTAGCGGTACAAATGAGCAGTTCTTC.

This chain connects TRBV7-2 to TRBJ2-7; 8 nucleotides match TRBD2. The CDR3 extends over 15 amino acids. The V and J ends lost 7 bases and 2 bases, in that order; junction bases with no gene match: 10. In germline, CDR1 is SGHTA, CDR2 FQGNSA. The CDR3 DNA follows: TGTGCCAGCAAACTTAGTCCGGGACTAGCCTACGAGCAGTACTTC. Its protein is CASKLSPGLAYEQYF.

The J gene is TRBJ2-5, the V gene TRBV9, with 7 nucleotides matching TRBD2. The CDR3 is 15 amino acids. V was pared by 2 bases and J by 2 bases, with 6 bases of the junction left unmatched. CDR1 and CDR2 from the germline V gene are SGDLS and YYNGEE. The CDR3, as DNA: TGTGCCAGCAGCGTGACCCCGGGGGGTCAAGAGACCCAGTACTTC. Its protein product is CASSVTPGGQETQYF.

The chain carries TRBV7-2 and TRBJ2-3; 15 nucleotides align to TRBD2. CDR3 size: 18 residues. With V trimmed by 5 bases and J by 6 bases, 12 bases remained unmatched. The germline CDR1 and CDR2 sequences are SGHTA and FQGNSA. CDR3 loop: CASSRRGTSGRQADTQYF. The CDR3 nucleotides read TGTGCCAGCAGCAGGCGGGGGACTAGCGGGAGGCAGGCGGATACGCAGTATTTT.

This rearrangement joins TRBV6-5 to TRBJ1-2, with 8 bases aligning to TRBD1. This CDR3 is 14 amino acids long. Germline CDR1 is MNHEY and CDR2 is SVGAGI. The V segment lost 5 bases and the J segment 4 bases; nucleotides outside the gene matches: 6. CDR3: CASSPIDRGYGYTF. The CDR3 DNA reads TGTGCCAGCAGTCCGATAGACAGGGGCTATGGCTACACCTTC.

The gene calls are TRBV5-6 and TRBJ1-1; D is uncertain. The germline CDR1 and CDR2 sequences are SGHDT and YYEEEE. CDR3 length: 13 residues. V dropped 4 bases and J dropped 0 bases, with 7 bases sitting between them. The CDR3 is CASSAGMNTEAFF. In nucleotides, the CDR3 is TGTGCCAGCAGCGCGGGGATGAACACTGAAGCTTTCTTT.

This clone has only a few counts. The V and J genes are TRBV27 and TRBJ1-5; tentatively, D is TRBD1 (6 bases). There are 13 residues in the CDR3. V lost 5 bases to trimming and J lost 5 bases, with 10 bases between them. Germline loops: CDR1 MNHEY, CDR2 SMNVEV (reference sequence). CDR3 loop: CASSENRDQPQHF. The DNA for the CDR3 is TGTGCCAGCAGTGAAAACAGGGATCAGCCCCAGCATTTT.

V gene TRBV7-6 combines with J gene TRBJ2-7; D perhaps matches TRBD1 (5 bases). The CDR3 sequence is 11 residues long. Trimming took 5 bases from V and 7 from J, leaving 9 bases between them. Germline CDR1 SGHVS, CDR2 FNYEAQ. CDR3 sequence: CASSPRTEQYF. The CDR3 bases are TGTGCCAGCAGCCCGCGGACAGAGCAGTACTTC.

The J gene is TRBJ2-1, the V gene TRBV5-4; the D is unclear. CDR3 size: 14 residues. Looked up from germline, CDR1 is SGHNT and CDR2 is YYREEE (reference sequence). The ends were cut back, 4 bases at V and 4 bases at J, with 12 bases in the middle. The CDR3 region is CASSPPLPYNEQFF. As DNA, the CDR3 is TGTGCCAGCAGCCCCCCACTGCCTTACAATGAGCAGTTCTTC.

CDR3 residues: CASRSYGPDGGNSPLHF. CDR3 nucleotides: TGTGCCAGCAGATCGTACGGGCCAGATGGGGGGAATTCACCCCTCCACTTT. The V call is TRBV27, the J call TRBJ1-6, with a tentative D call TRBD1 (5 bases). The CDR3 contains 17 residues. Deletions cut 6 bases from V and 7 bases from J, with 22 bases between. The germline V gene has CDR1 MNHEY and CDR2 SMNVEV (reference sequence).

This clone was seen only once. Other nucleotide sequences in the sample specify the same CDR3. V usage is TRBV19 and J usage is TRBJ2-7, with TRBD1 matching over 9 bases. The CDR3 extends over 14 amino acids. CDR1 and CDR2 from the germline V gene are LNHDA and SQIVND (reference sequence). J lost 4 bases, V lost 5 bases, and 6 bases had no gene match. This CDR3 is CASSSGTGSYEQYF. The CDR3 DNA reads as TGTGCCAGTAGTTCAGGGACAGGGAGTTACGAGCAGTACTTC.